The rows below give T cell receptor beta chains drawn from one sample of a study of blood T cell repertoires in COVID-19. Clones were read by immunoSEQ multiplex PCR, and TCRdb kept only the in-frame ones, dropping some. The sample includes about 130,000 clones, approximately 85% of them seen just once. The sample consisted of peripheral blood. The receptors were sampled from a human donor in a cohort sampled during active COVID-19. CDR3s include the opening cysteine and the closing phenylalanine or tryptophan. Fields, in order: CDR3 protein, V gene, J gene.

CDR3: CASSLRQRHSPLHF
V: TRBV28
J: TRBJ1-6

CDR3: CASRWTSGRSYEQYF
V: TRBV5-8
J: TRBJ2-7

CDR3: CASSEHPSSSYEQYF
V: TRBV2
J: TRBJ2-7

CDR3: CAKRRGPAVSYEQYF
V: TRBV19
J: TRBJ2-7

CDR3: CASRDRVGTGELFF
V: TRBV2
J: TRBJ2-2

CDR3: CASSPLRQTNYGYTF
V: TRBV3-1/TRBV3-2
J: TRBJ1-2

CDR3: CASSRTPGQGGGGYTF
V: TRBV27
J: TRBJ1-2

CDR3: CAGSHQDRTYEQYF
V: TRBV7-9
J: TRBJ2-7

CDR3: CASSTGEGRETQYF
V: TRBV6-2/TRBV6-3
J: TRBJ2-5

CDR3: CASSQGTGERNEAFF
V: TRBV4-3
J: TRBJ1-1

CDR3: CASSPAPTSGSETQYF
V: TRBV4-1
J: TRBJ2-5

CDR3: CASSFGQPQETQYF
V: TRBV5-1
J: TRBJ2-5

CDR3: CASSQVGGRQRTNTDTQYF
V: TRBV4-1
J: TRBJ2-3

CDR3: CASRFRQGASGETQYF
V: TRBV5-1
J: TRBJ2-5

CDR3: CASRMTVAEAFF
V: TRBV12-3/TRBV12-4
J: TRBJ1-1

CDR3: CASSHGQGARGNTIYF
V: TRBV5-1
J: TRBJ1-3

CDR3: CASRQYNEQFF
V: TRBV2
J: TRBJ2-1

CDR3: CASSPNTLLAVGNEQFF
V: TRBV7-8
J: TRBJ2-1

CDR3: CATSVGGGQPQHF
V: TRBV15
J: TRBJ1-5

CDR3: CASSEVAEAPGEQYF
V: TRBV6-1
J: TRBJ2-7

CDR3: CASSLWTSGRASTDTQYF
V: TRBV7-2
J: TRBJ2-3

CDR3: CASSSSGSSYNEQFF
V: TRBV5-4
J: TRBJ2-1

CDR3: CATSDSTGNEQYF
V: TRBV24-1
J: TRBJ2-7

CDR3: CASSGQFYEQYF
V: TRBV2
J: TRBJ2-7

CDR3: CARGLLADTDTQYF
V: TRBV19
J: TRBJ2-3

CDR3: CAWRNWARANLPGEQYF
V: TRBV30
J: TRBJ2-7

CDR3: CASSYWVRGSPDTGELFF
V: TRBV6-2/TRBV6-3
J: TRBJ2-2

CDR3: CASSLGGGKHEQYF
V: TRBV27
J: TRBJ2-7

CDR3: CASSQRGLTNTGELFF
V: TRBV5-4
J: TRBJ2-2

CDR3: CSAQIPERASYEQYF
V: TRBV29-1
J: TRBJ2-7

CDR3: CAWTGSGNIQYF
V: TRBV30
J: TRBJ2-4

CDR3: CASSPKRGANVLTF
V: TRBV7-2
J: TRBJ2-6

CDR3: CASSPIAGPLTYEQYF
V: TRBV18
J: TRBJ2-7

CDR3: CSVEEGQHPKLFF
V: TRBV29-1
J: TRBJ1-4

CDR3: CASSLVGTASYEQYF
V: TRBV27
J: TRBJ2-7

CDR3: CASRQTGGAGGYTF
V: TRBV28
J: TRBJ1-2

CDR3: CASRLERQGSYGYTF
V: TRBV4-1
J: TRBJ1-2

CDR3: CASSLNLAAYEQYF
V: TRBV11-2
J: TRBJ2-7

CDR3: CASSSGLVAVNEQFF
V: TRBV5-4
J: TRBJ2-1

CDR3: CASSISGRRRADTQYF
V: TRBV19
J: TRBJ2-3

CDR3: CASSDKGLTETQYF
V: TRBV7-7
J: TRBJ2-5

CDR3: CASSFGISSPTGELFF
V: TRBV5-5
J: TRBJ2-2

CDR3: CASSVTGTTNEKLFF
V: TRBV9
J: TRBJ1-4

CDR3: CASTLAGGPDTQYF
V: TRBV5-1
J: TRBJ2-3

CDR3: CASQGALNQPQHF
V: TRBV6-6
J: TRBJ1-5

CDR3: CASSRAGANVLTF
V: TRBV25-1
J: TRBJ2-6

CDR3: CASSPQGAKQYF
V: TRBV5-6
J: TRBJ2-7

CDR3: CATSDFSRAYNEQFF
V: TRBV24-1
J: TRBJ2-1

CDR3: CASSFTPDADTGELFF
V: TRBV28
J: TRBJ2-2

CDR3: CASSLNTGTSGYNEQFF
V: TRBV18
J: TRBJ2-1

CDR3: CASSLASGLREQFF
V: TRBV7-2
J: TRBJ2-1

CDR3: CASILGSSYNEQFF
V: TRBV7-2
J: TRBJ2-1

CDR3: CASSEPTNYEQYF
V: TRBV6-1
J: TRBJ2-7